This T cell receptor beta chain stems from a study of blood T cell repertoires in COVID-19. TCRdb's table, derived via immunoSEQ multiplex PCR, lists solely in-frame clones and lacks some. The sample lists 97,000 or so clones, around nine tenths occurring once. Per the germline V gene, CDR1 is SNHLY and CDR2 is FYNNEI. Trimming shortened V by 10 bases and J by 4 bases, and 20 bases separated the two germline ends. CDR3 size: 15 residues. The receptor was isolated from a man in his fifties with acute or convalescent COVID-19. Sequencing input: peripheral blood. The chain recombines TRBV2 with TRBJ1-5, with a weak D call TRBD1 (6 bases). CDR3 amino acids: CATRGLDRPNQPQHF. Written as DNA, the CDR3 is TGTGCCACCCGAGGGTTGGACAGACCAAATCAGCCCCAGCATTTT.